The 22 T cell receptor beta chains below come from one sample, sequenced in a study of blood T cell repertoires in COVID-19. Libraries were prepared by immunoSEQ multiplex PCR; TCRdb keeps only in-frame clonotypes and omits some of them. The table lists roughly 250,000 clones, around four fifths of them singletons. Material for sequencing was peripheral blood. These receptors came from a woman aged 40 to 50 with active or convalescent COVID-19.

The CDR3 spells CASTTTGDEAFF. The CDR3 DNA sequence: TGTGCCAGCACCACAACAGGGGATGAAGCTTTCTTT. The V gene is TRBV27, the J gene TRBJ1-1; 7 positions match TRBD1. Germline CDR1 is MNHEY and CDR2 is SMNVEV (reference sequence). V shed 7 bases and J 7 bases; nucleotides not matched to a gene: 6. The CDR3 has 12 amino acids.

This chain uses TRBV28 with TRBJ1-6; D call uncertain. The V gene lost 1 base and the J gene lost 6 bases, with 16 bases spanning the gap. Germline V gene sequence: CDR1 MDHEN, CDR2 SYDVKM. The CDR3 totals 17 residues. The CDR3 bases are TGTGCCAGCAGTTTATATCGGGGAGGGAGTCGTAATTCACCCCTCCACTTT. The encoded protein is CASSLYRGGSRNSPLHF.

This chain links TRBV13 with TRBJ2-7; possible D gene TRBD1, 6 bases. This CDR3 region has 13 residues. CDR1 and CDR2 from the germline V gene are PRHDT and FYEKMQ (reference sequence). With 5 bases removed from V and 0 bases from J, the gap between germline ends came to 8 bases. This CDR3 is CASSRDTSYEQYF. DNA of the CDR3: TGTGCCAGCAGCCGGGACACCTCCTACGAGCAGTACTTC.

The V gene is TRBV14, the J gene TRBJ2-1, with 11 bases identical to TRBD2. Germline CDR1 reads SGHDN; CDR2 reads FVKESK. The CDR3 spans 15 residues. V shed 1 base and J 13 bases; nucleotides not matched to a gene: 9. The chain's CDR3 is CASSQGLAGGSYQFF. CDR3 DNA: TGTGCCAGCAGCCAAGGTCTAGCGGGGGGTTCTTATCAGTTCTTC.

The chain uses TRBV7-9 and TRBJ1-6; tentatively, D is TRBD1 (5 bases). CDR1 is SEHNR, CDR2 FQNEAQ, per germline (reference sequence). The CDR3 length is 14 residues. With 1 base removed from V and 10 bases from J, the gap between germline ends came to 11 bases. The DNA of the CDR3 is TGTGCCAGCAGCTTAGGAGTGGGGGGATCACCCCTCCACTTT. Translated: CASSLGVGGSPLHF.

The chain carries TRBV5-1 and TRBJ1-1; 7 positions match TRBD1. J was trimmed by 0 bases and V by 6 bases; bases with no gene match: 11. Germline V gives CDR1 SGHRS, CDR2 YFSETQ. The CDR3 is made up of 16 amino acids. DNA of the CDR3: TGCGCCAGCATGACAGGGTCCGGGGTAATGAACACTGAAGCTTTCTTT. Translating gives CASMTGSGVMNTEAFF. Together with reference TRBV5-1 and TRBJ1-1, the CDR3 gives the full variable domain: KAGVTQTPRYLIKTRGQQVTLSCSPISGHRSVSWYQQTPGQGLQFLFEYFSETQRNKGNFPGRFSGRQFSNSRSEMNVSTLELGDSALYLCASMTGSGVMNTEAFFGQGTRLTVV.

V usage is TRBV5-1 and J usage is TRBJ1-4, with no clear D. Looked up from germline, CDR1 is SGHRS and CDR2 is YFSETQ. This CDR3 comprises 15 residues. Trimming left V 0 bases short and J 2 bases short, with 8 bases between. This CDR3 is CASSLVGSTNEKLFF. For the CDR3, the DNA is TGCGCCAGCAGCTTGGTAGGGAGTACTAATGAAAAACTGTTTTTT.

The CDR3 sequence: CASSLSGLAGLADTQYF. CDR3 coding DNA: TGTGCCAGCAGCTTATCGGGGCTAGCGGGGTTGGCGGATACGCAGTATTTT. The chain couples TRBV7-6 to TRBJ2-3; the match to TRBD2 covers 9 bases. Trimming at V came to 2 bases and at J to 6 bases, leaving 12 bases not matched to a gene. Looked up from germline, CDR1 is SGHVS and CDR2 is FNYEAQ. CDR3 size: 17 residues. Filled out from reference TRBV7-6 and TRBJ2-3, the complete variable domain reads GAGVSQSPRYKVTKRGQDVALRCDPISGHVSLYWYRQALGQGPEFLTYFNYEAQQDKSGLPNDRFSAERPEGSISTLTIQRTEQRDSAMYRCASSLSGLAGLADTQYFGPGTRLTVL.

The chain joins TRBV29-1 to TRBJ1-4, with 7 positions matching TRBD1. Germline values: CDR1 SQVTM, CDR2 ANQGSEA. V was pared by 6 bases and J by 4 bases, with 2 bases of the junction left unmatched. This CDR3 has 12 amino acids. The CDR3, as DNA: TGCAGCGTGACAGGGTATAATGAAAAACTGTTTTTT. The encoded protein is CSVTGYNEKLFF.

The chain has TRBV6-5 and TRBJ1-1; TRBD1 agrees at 7 bases. Trimming removed 5 bases from V and 2 bases from J; junction bases left unmatched: 5. The CDR3 contains 14 residues. The germline CDR1 and CDR2 sequences are MNHEY and SVGAGI. The CDR3 reads CASSPRGVNTEAFF. The DNA for the CDR3 is TGTGCCAGCAGTCCCAGGGGGGTAAACACTGAAGCTTTCTTT.

The J gene is TRBJ2-7, the V gene TRBV4-2, with a possible D match to TRBD2 (7 bases). V lost 6 bases and J lost 4, with 19 bases in between. Germline assignment: CDR1 LGHNA and CDR2 YNFKEQ. This CDR3 spans 15 amino acids. The CDR3 protein is CASRDRGAVGYEQYF. In DNA, the CDR3 is TGTGCCAGCAGAGACCGGGGGGCCGTTGGATACGAGCAGTACTTC.

The chain carries TRBV28 and TRBJ2-7; TRBD2 agrees at 9 bases. The germline V gene encodes CDR1 MDHEN and CDR2 SYDVKM. This CDR3 region has 14 residues. V lost 3 bases and J lost 2; bases outside the gene matches: 2. The CDR3 loop is CASSFERGAYEQYF. The CDR3 bases are TGTGCCAGCAGTTTCGAGCGGGGGGCCTACGAGCAGTACTTC.

The count of this clone is one. This sequence joins TRBV30 and TRBJ1-5; D is unclear. The CDR3 runs 13 residues. Per the germline V gene, CDR1 is GTSNPN and CDR2 is SVGIG (reference sequence). V gave up 3 bases and J gave up 2 bases, with 8 bases separating them. This CDR3 is CAWSSGGNQPQHF. The CDR3 region has the DNA TGTGCCTGGAGCTCGGGTGGCAATCAGCCCCAGCATTTT.

The chain links TRBV28 to TRBJ1-5, with 9 bases that match TRBD1. The CDR3 sequence is 15 residues long. V was pared by 5 bases and J by 9 bases, with 11 bases of the junction left unmatched. Looked up from germline, CDR1 is MDHEN and CDR2 is SYDVKM. The CDR3 region has the DNA TGTGCCAGCAGTATGGCCGGGACAGGGAGTCTGCCCCAGCATTTT. It codes for CASSMAGTGSLPQHF.

The chain combines TRBV18 with TRBJ2-4, with D possibly TRBD1 on 6 matching bases. Germline loops: CDR1 KGHSH, CDR2 LQKENI. Between the trimmed V and J ends, which lost 2 bases and 3 bases, there was a span of 14 bases. The CDR3 consists of 16 residues. The CDR3 loop reads CASSPVLEGVKNIQYF. The CDR3 region has the DNA TGTGCCAGCTCACCAGTTTTAGAGGGGGTCAAAAACATTCAGTACTTC.

V is TRBV6-5 and J is TRBJ2-1, with D possibly TRBD2 on 5 matching bases. CDR3 length equals 13 residues. The germline V gene has CDR1 MNHEY and CDR2 SVGAGI. The V end lost 5 bases, the J end lost 9 bases, and 14 bases lay between the germline ends. CDR3 nucleotides: TGTGCCAGCAGTCGGGTCGAACGGGGTGAGCAGTTCTTC. Encoded protein: CASSRVERGEQFF.

V gene TRBV6-5 combines with J gene TRBJ1-2; TRBD1 might be the D (6 bases). Trimming removed 8 bases at V and 5 bases at J, with 15 bases between. Per the germline V gene, CDR1 is MNHEY and CDR2 is SVGAGI. The CDR3 sequence is 13 residues long. This chain's CDR3 is CASYGTQGYGYTF. The CDR3 DNA is TGTGCCAGCTATGGGACCCAGGGGTATGGCTACACCTTC.

In its sample, this clone was seen once. The gene calls are TRBV5-6 and TRBJ2-1; D may be TRBD2 (6 bases). CDR3 length: 15 amino acids. Germline V CDR1 and CDR2: SGHDT, YYEEEE. V dropped 0 bases and J dropped 3 bases, with 10 bases sitting between them. CDR3 sequence (DNA): TGTGCCAGCAGCTTGGACGGGAGAGGCTACAATGAGCAGTTCTTC. It codes for CASSLDGRGYNEQFF.

V is TRBV2 and J is TRBJ1-1, with D perhaps matching TRBD1 (6 bases). The germline V and J ends were trimmed by 5 bases and 5 bases, with 18 bases remaining between them. The CDR3 covers 15 residues. Germline loops: CDR1 SNHLY, CDR2 FYNNEI. The CDR3 spells CASSKDKGGGTEAFF. The CDR3 DNA is TGTGCCAGCAGTAAAGACAAGGGAGGGGGAACTGAAGCTTTCTTT.

The V call is TRBV5-6, the J call TRBJ2-3; no reliable D call. The CDR3 is made up of 12 amino acids. V lost 4 bases and J 6 bases, leaving 9 bases between the germline ends. Germline V CDR1 and CDR2: SGHDT, YYEEEE. The CDR3 DNA is TGTGCCAGCAGCGGATTGACTGATACGCAGTATTTT. This gives the protein CASSGLTDTQYF.

The chain links TRBV5-1 to TRBJ1-2, with D tentatively TRBD1 (5 bases). Trimming stripped 0 bases from V and 8 bases from J, with 11 bases between. This CDR3 contains 13 residues. Germline V gene data show CDR1 as SGHRS and CDR2 as YFSETQ. The CDR3 sequence: CASSLEAGRGYTF. CDR3 nucleotides: TGCGCCAGCAGCTTGGAGGCAGGGCGCGGCTACACCTTC.

V gene TRBV18 combines with J gene TRBJ1-1, with 7 bases matching TRBD1. J gave up 7 bases and V 4 bases, and 9 bases lay outside the gene matches. Germline CDR1 is KGHSH and CDR2 is LQKENI. The CDR3 runs to 14 residues. CDR3 amino acids: CASSRGTGEVEAFF. The CDR3, as DNA: TGTGCCAGCTCACGGGGCACAGGGGAAGTTGAAGCTTTCTTT.